These 24 T cell receptor beta chains were all obtained from the same sample, sequenced in a study of a mutant IDH1 vaccine in newly diagnosed glioma. Regarding time point: week 35, safety follow-up. The investigators gave 300 ug of mutant IDH1 20-mer peptide in each vaccine dose, together with topical imiquimod. TCRdb's table, derived via immunoSEQ multiplex PCR, lists solely in-frame clones and lacks some. The repertoire holds 45,000 to 55,000 clones, with approximately 79% as singletons. Their recognized antigens are unknown. This sample comprised PBMCs, obtained from a glioma patient whose treatment included an IDH1 peptide vaccine. All receptors derive from a man aged 35-49 years with glioma.

This clone has only one observation. The CDR3 carries no conserved terminal phenylalanine or tryptophan, so it likely arises from a read error. The rearrangement links TRBV29-1 to TRBJ1-1; possibly TRBD1 for D (6 bases). The germline CDR1 and CDR2 sequences are SQVTM and ANQGSEA. V lost 7 bases to trimming and J lost 2 bases, with 14 bases between them. CDR3 length: 13 amino acids. The CDR3 region has the DNA TGCAGCGGCAGAAGACAGGAAAACACTGAAGCTTTCCTT. Translating it yields CSGRRQENTEAFL.

The rearrangement joins TRBV4-1 to TRBJ1-4; D might be TRBD1 (6 bases). Germline assignment: CDR1 MGHRA and CDR2 YSYEKL. There are 15 residues in the CDR3. Trimming shortened V by 0 bases and J by 7 bases, and 12 bases separated the two germline ends. DNA for the CDR3: TGCGCCAGCAGCCAAGATCGGGGGGCCGGTGAAAAACTGTTTTTT. This codes for CASSQDRGAGEKLFF.

The chain couples TRBV30 to TRBJ1-1; the D is unclear. Germline V gives CDR1 GTSNPN, CDR2 SVGIG (reference sequence). The CDR3 is 11 residues long. In DNA form, the CDR3 reads TGTGGATCCGGGCGGAACACTGAAGCTTTCTTT. As protein: CGSGRNTEAFF.

This chain joins TRBV5-6 and TRBJ2-7; D may match TRBD1 or TRBD2 (5 bases each). V gave up 2 bases and J gave up 6 bases, with 12 bases separating them. Germline lookup yields CDR1 SGHDT and CDR2 YYEEEE. The CDR3 is 13 residues long. This chain's CDR3 is CASSLDGDREQYF. The CDR3 bases are TGTGCCAGCAGCTTAGACGGGGACCGCGAGCAGTACTTC.

The chain employs TRBV19 and TRBJ1-6, with D possibly matching TRBD1 (5 bases). Trimming pared 7 bases from V and 0 bases from J, leaving 13 bases between. This CDR3 has 16 amino acids. Germline lookup yields CDR1 LNHDA and CDR2 SQIVND (reference sequence). The CDR3 is CASNPGKSSYNSPLHF. DNA for the CDR3: TGTGCCAGTAACCCAGGGAAGAGCTCCTATAATTCACCCCTCCACTTT.

The rearrangement joins TRBV5-1 to TRBJ2-6; tentatively, D is TRBD1 (6 bases). V dropped 7 bases and J dropped 0 bases, with 17 bases sitting between them. This CDR3 is built from 17 residues. Per the germline V gene, CDR1 is SGHRS and CDR2 is YFSETQ. Written as DNA, the CDR3 is TGCGCCAGCCTAAACCCGGGACAACTCTCTGGGGCCAACGTCCTGACTTTC. Translating it yields CASLNPGQLSGANVLTF.

The rearrangement joins TRBV5-1 to TRBJ2-1; 11 nucleotides agree with TRBD2. After removal of 5 bases from V and 10 bases from J, the junction contained 8 bases not matched to a gene. The CDR3 has 14 residues. CDR1 is SGHRS, CDR2 YFSETQ, per germline. This CDR3 is CASRRLAGGGEQFF. Here the CDR3 DNA reads TGCGCCAGCAGGCGGCTAGCGGGGGGCGGGGAGCAGTTCTTC. Complete variable domain (other parts from reference TRBV5-1 and TRBJ2-1): KAGVTQTPRYLIKTRGQQVTLSCSPISGHRSVSWYQQTPGQGLQFLFEYFSETQRNKGNFPGRFSGRQFSNSRSEMNVSTLELGDSALYLCASRRLAGGGEQFFGPGTRLTVL.

V is TRBV18 and J is TRBJ1-3, with 7 bases aligning to TRBD1. CDR1 and CDR2 from the germline V gene are KGHSH and LQKENI. The ends lost 3 bases at V and 7 bases at J; junction bases unmatched: 15. The CDR3 consists of 17 residues. CDR3 DNA sequence: TGTGCCAGCTCACCCCCATCCGAGAGACAGGGCCGGAACACCATATATTTT. Translation: CASSPPSERQGRNTIYF.

V is TRBV5-4 and J is TRBJ2-2, with no clear D. V shed 2 bases and J shed 1 base, with 15 bases lying between them. CDR3 length: 17 residues. Germline V gives CDR1 SGHNT, CDR2 YYREEE (reference sequence). This CDR3 is CASSFPSSPGNTGELFF. The CDR3, as DNA: TGTGCCAGCAGCTTCCCGTCATCTCCCGGGAACACCGGGGAGCTGTTTTTT. The whole variable domain, filled in from reference TRBV5-4 and TRBJ2-2, reads ETGVTQSPTHLIKTRGQQVTLRCSSQSGHNTVSWYQQALGQGPQFIFQYYREEENGRGNFPPRFSGLQFPNYSSELNVNALELDDSALYLCASSFPSSPGNTGELFFGEGSRLTVL.

The chain uses TRBV6-5 and TRBJ1-1; 10 bases fit TRBD1. V lost 2 bases and J lost 4; bases outside the gene matches: 7. Germline V CDR1 and CDR2: MNHEY, SVGAGI. The CDR3 is 16 amino acids. In DNA form, the CDR3 reads TGTGCCAGCAGTTACGGTTTTGGGACAGGGGCCACTGAAGCTTTCTTT. Amino acid sequence: CASSYGFGTGATEAFF.

The J gene is TRBJ2-7, the V gene TRBV15; possible D gene TRBD2, 5 bases. The CDR3 totals 15 residues. Trimming took off 0 bases at V and 2 bases at J, with 11 bases between the two ends. CDR1 is LNHNV, CDR2 YYDKDF, per germline (reference sequence). The CDR3 nucleotides are TGTGCCACCAGCAGAGATCATAGGGAGCCCTACGAGCAGTACTTC. Translated, it gives CATSRDHREPYEQYF.

This chain joins TRBV7-9 and TRBJ1-3; perhaps TRBD1 as D (5 bases). The germline gives CDR1 SEHNR, CDR2 FQNEAQ (reference sequence). CDR3 length: 17 amino acids. V lost 0 bases and J lost 7, with 19 bases in between. In DNA, the CDR3 is TGTGCCAGCAGCTTAGCGGGGCAGGGCAAAAGAGCGAACACCATATATTTT. The encoded protein is CASSLAGQGKRANTIYF. The whole variable domain, filled in from reference TRBV7-9 and TRBJ1-3, reads DTGVSQNPRHKITKRGQNVTFRCDPISEHNRLYWYRQTLGQGPEFLTYFQNEAQLEKSRLLSDRFSAERPKGSFSTLEIQRTEQGDSAMYLCASSLAGQGKRANTIYFGEGSWLTVV.

The chain joins TRBV5-1 to TRBJ1-1, with a weak D call TRBD1 (6 bases). Trimming removed 4 bases at V and 3 bases at J, with 16 bases between. CDR1 is SGHRS and CDR2 is YFSETQ in the germline V gene. The length of the CDR3 is 15 residues. CDR3 sequence (DNA): TGCGCCAGCAGCGGGGGAGGGGGGTCTTACACTGAAGCTTTCTTT. Translated, it gives CASSGGGGSYTEAFF.

This chain uses TRBV7-9 with TRBJ1-1, with a possible D match to TRBD1 (5 bases). This CDR3 region has 13 residues. Between the trimmed V and J ends, which lost 2 bases and 6 bases, there was a span of 10 bases. Germline-derived CDR1 and CDR2 are SEHNR and FQNEAQ (reference sequence). The CDR3 DNA sequence: TGTGCCAGCAGCTTATCCGACAGATCTGAAGCTTTCTTT. It translates to CASSLSDRSEAFF.

The chain couples TRBV7-8 to TRBJ2-7; D is possibly TRBD2 (6 bases). In germline, CDR1 is SGHVS, CDR2 FQNEAQ. The V and J ends lost 3 bases and 2 bases respectively, with 14 bases between them. The CDR3 is 15 residues long. The CDR3 nucleotides read TGTGCCAGCAGCTTCCTATCCACGGGGGCCTACGAGCAGTACTTC. Translation: CASSFLSTGAYEQYF.

This clone was seen a handful of times. DNA of the CDR3: TGTGCCAGCAGCCAGGCGGGACAGGGGAATCAGCCCCAGCATTTT. As protein: CASSQAGQGNQPQHF. The chain links TRBV16 to TRBJ1-5, with TRBD1 matching 10 bases. The CDR3 extends over 15 amino acids. Germline V lookup: CDR1 KGHSY, CDR2 FQNENV. V lost 3 bases, J lost 4 bases, and 3 bases stayed unmatched.

This chain connects TRBV2 to TRBJ2-7; 10 bases align to TRBD1. V was clipped by 10 bases and J by 5 bases; unmatched bases: 14. The germline V gene encodes CDR1 SNHLY and CDR2 FYNNEI. The CDR3 runs 15 residues. CDR3: CATRGKTGGGNEQYF. In DNA form, the CDR3 reads TGTGCCACACGGGGAAAGACAGGGGGCGGGAACGAGCAGTACTTC.

This rearrangement joins TRBV7-9 to TRBJ1-3; 8 bases are shared with TRBD1. V lost 2 bases, J lost 4 bases, and 7 bases stayed unmatched. The CDR3 sequence is 16 residues long. CDR1 is SEHNR and CDR2 is FQNEAQ in the germline V gene (reference sequence). In nucleotides, the CDR3 is TGTGCCAGCAGCTTAACGACAGGGGCTGCGGGAAACACCATATATTTT. Its translation: CASSLTTGAAGNTIYF.

The CDR3: CASSYSRQTNTEAFF. As DNA, the CDR3 is TGTGCCAGCAGTTACTCGAGGCAGACGAACACTGAAGCTTTCTTT. The J gene is TRBJ1-1, the V gene TRBV6-5; D is unresolved. Trimming shortened V by 0 bases and J by 1 base, and 9 bases separated the two germline ends. Germline CDR1 MNHEY, CDR2 SVGAGI. The CDR3 is 15 amino acids.

This clone was recorded once. J is TRBJ2-5 and V is TRBV19; D perhaps matches TRBD1 (5 bases). The germline V gene encodes CDR1 LNHDA and CDR2 SQIVND (reference sequence). V was pared by 7 bases and J by 2 bases, with 11 bases between. This CDR3 is built from 13 residues. DNA for the CDR3: TGTGCCAGTACAGGAAGGGGACAAGAGACCCAGTACTTC. Protein sequence: CASTGRGQETQYF.

The chain combines TRBV2 with TRBJ2-4; the D gene could be TRBD1 or TRBD2 (6 bases each). The V end was cut by 5 bases, the J end by 6 bases, with 20 bases between. The CDR3 consists of 16 residues. CDR1 and CDR2 from the germline V gene are SNHLY and FYNNEI. This chain's CDR3 is CASSTKEGVGRNIQYF. CDR3 in DNA: TGTGCCAGCAGTACCAAGGAGGGGGTGGGTAGAAACATTCAGTACTTC.

V gene TRBV19 combines with J gene TRBJ1-5; perhaps TRBD1 as D (5 bases). Trimming shortened V by 3 bases and J by 4 bases, and 10 bases separated the two germline ends. The CDR3 spans 14 residues. Per the germline V gene, CDR1 is LNHDA and CDR2 is SQIVND (reference sequence). CDR3 sequence: CASSIQGGNQPQHF. CDR3 DNA: TGTGCCAGTAGTATCCAGGGCGGGAATCAGCCCCAGCATTTT. The whole variable domain, remainder taken from reference TRBV19 and TRBJ1-5, is DGGITQSPKYLFRKEGQNVTLSCEQNLNHDAMYWYRQDPGQGLRLIYYSQIVNDFQKGDIAEGYSVSREKKESFPLTVTSAQKNPTAFYLCASSIQGGNQPQHFGDGTRLSIL.

V usage is TRBV4-1 and J usage is TRBJ1-1; 9 bases map to TRBD1. There are 15 residues in the CDR3. The germline CDR1 and CDR2 sequences are MGHRA and YSYEKL. V lost 4 bases, J lost 4 bases, and 7 bases stayed unmatched. In nucleotides, the CDR3 is TGCGCCAGCAGCCTCCAACCGGGACAGGGCACTGAAGCTTTCTTT. Translating it yields CASSLQPGQGTEAFF.

The chain links TRBV5-4 to TRBJ2-1, with D perhaps matching TRBD2 (5 bases). The V gene lost 2 bases and the J gene lost 7 bases, with 13 bases spanning the gap. CDR3 size: 14 residues. The germline gives CDR1 SGHNT, CDR2 YYREEE (reference sequence). The CDR3, as DNA: TGTGCCAGCAGCTTACCCGGGGTAACAAATGAGCAGTTCTTC. Protein: CASSLPGVTNEQFF.